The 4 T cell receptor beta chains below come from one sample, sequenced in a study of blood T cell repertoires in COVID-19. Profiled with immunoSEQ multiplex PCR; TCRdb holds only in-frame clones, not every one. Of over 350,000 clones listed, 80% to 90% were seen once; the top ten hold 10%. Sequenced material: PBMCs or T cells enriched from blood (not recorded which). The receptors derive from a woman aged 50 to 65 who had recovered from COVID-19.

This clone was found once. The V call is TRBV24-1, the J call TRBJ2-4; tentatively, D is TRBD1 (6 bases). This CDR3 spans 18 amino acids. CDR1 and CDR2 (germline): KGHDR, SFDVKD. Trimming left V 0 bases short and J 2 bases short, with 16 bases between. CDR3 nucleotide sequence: TGTGCCACCAGTGATTTGTCAAACAGGGAAGGAACCAAAAACATTCAGTACTTC. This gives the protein CATSDLSNREGTKNIQYF.

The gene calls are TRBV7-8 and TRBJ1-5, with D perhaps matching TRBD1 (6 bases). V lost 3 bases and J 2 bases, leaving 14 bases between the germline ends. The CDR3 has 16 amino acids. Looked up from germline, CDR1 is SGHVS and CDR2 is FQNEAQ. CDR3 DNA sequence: TGTGCCAGCAGCTTGGGGGCGGGTGGAGGCAATCAGCCCCAGCATTTT. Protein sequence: CASSLGAGGGNQPQHF. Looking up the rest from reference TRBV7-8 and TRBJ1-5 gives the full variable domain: GAGVSQSPRYKVAKRGQDVALRCDPISGHVSLFWYQQALGQGPEFLTYFQNEAQLDKSGLPSDRFFAERPEGSVSTLKIQRTQQEDSAVYLCASSLGAGGGNQPQHFGDGTRLSIL.

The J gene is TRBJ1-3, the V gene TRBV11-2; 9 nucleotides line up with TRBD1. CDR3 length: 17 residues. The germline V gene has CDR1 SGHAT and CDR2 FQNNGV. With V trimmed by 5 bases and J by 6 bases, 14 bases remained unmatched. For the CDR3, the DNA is TGTGCCAGCAGCCTGATTTGGGGACAGGGTTTAAAAAACACCATATATTTT. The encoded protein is CASSLIWGQGLKNTIYF.

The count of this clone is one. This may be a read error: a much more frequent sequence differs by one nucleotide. CDR3 DNA sequence: TGTGCCAGCAGCCCAGCCTACGAGCAGTACTTC. This translates into CASSPAYEQYF. The J gene is TRBJ2-7, the V gene TRBV11-1; no definite D call. Trimming removed 5 bases from V and 2 bases from J, with 4 bases in between. Germline CDR1 SGHAT, CDR2 FQDESV (reference sequence). The CDR3 is 11 residues long.